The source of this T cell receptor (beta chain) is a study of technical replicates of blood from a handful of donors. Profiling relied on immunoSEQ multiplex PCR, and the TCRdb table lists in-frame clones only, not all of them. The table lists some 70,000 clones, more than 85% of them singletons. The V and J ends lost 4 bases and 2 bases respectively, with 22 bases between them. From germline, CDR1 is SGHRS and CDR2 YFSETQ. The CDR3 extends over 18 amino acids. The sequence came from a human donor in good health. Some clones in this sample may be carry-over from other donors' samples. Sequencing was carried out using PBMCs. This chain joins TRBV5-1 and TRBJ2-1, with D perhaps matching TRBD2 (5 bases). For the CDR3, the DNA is TGCGCCAGCAGCGGGCACTCAAAAGGACTCCCCCCCTACAATGAGCAGTTCTTC. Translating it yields CASSGHSKGLPPYNEQFF.